This TCR beta chain was found in a study of T cells in Graves' hyperthyroidism and ophthalmopathy (dated 2019 in TCRdb). Regarding the complete study: Peripheral blood was collected at initial diagnosis, before any treatment. TCR V-J signatures able to tell the groups apart were searched for in a discovery cohort of approximately 95 patients, of whom 43 had Graves' ophthalmopathy and roughly 59 had stable Graves' hyperthyroidism. Prospective prediction of ophthalmopathy was tested in an independent validation cohort consisting of about 19 hyperthyroidism patients and 15 or so patients who later progressed to ophthalmopathy. The approximately 90 discovery patients were divided at random into training and test sets in a 7:3 ratio. The study also compared thyroid tissue and blood T-cell repertoires from five or six Graves' hyperthyroidism patients. After blood sampling, hyperthyroidism patients were treated with methimazole at a starting dose of 30 mg daily, and ophthalmopathy patients were treated with high-dose intravenous methylprednisolone. The paper reports TCR Vbeta CDR3 sequencing of over 130 peripheral blood samples: under 45 ophthalmopathy, about 75 hyperthyroidism and some 17 progressor patients. Overall study results and their limits: Most expanded thyroid clonotypes (frequency above 0.001) were also detected in blood, a finding suggesting that blood repertoires may reflect thyroid immune responses. No statistical method was used to fix the sample size in advance, and group allocation was not hidden from the investigators. In validation, the model predicted progression to ophthalmopathy with about 71% sensitivity and around 72% specificity, a median of 6.5 months before onset. A model built on a 13 V-J signature distinguished ophthalmopathy from stable hyperthyroidism, reaching about 89% sensitivity and about 81% specificity in cross-validation and 80%/75% in testing.

This clonotype was observed at least ten times. Its cognate antigen has yet to be identified. No much larger clone exists at a distance of one base, and base qualities are not known. The TCR beta CDR3 regions were amplified from RNA transcripts. A first-round RT-PCR of the TCR CDR3 used the HTBI primer set with the Qiagen OneStep RT-PCR kit. A second multiplex PCR round built the libraries, followed by size selection and purification. Libraries were sequenced paired-end with 100 bp reads on an Illumina HiSeq2000. Per the original workflow: SOAPnuke was used to process the raw data, removing reads that contained adapters or uncalled bases, had a mean Phred below 15, or lacked an exact match to the constant primer or identifier. COPE v1.2.5 was used to merge high-quality paired reads, and clonotypes were defined as unique nucleotide sequences. Clonotypes were aligned to IMGT TRBV, TRBD and TRBJ reference segments using MiTCR v1.1. Analysis was restricted to V-J combinations with a frequency above 0.0001, which covered roughly 99% of repertoires. The TCS score was defined as the ratio of F50 (clonal expansion) to E x V (chaos), calculated using BLOSUM62-based TCRdist between CDR3 peptides within each V-J. Welch's t-statistics and random forest reduced 500 to 650 V-J features to fewer than 15, which were used in a naive Bayes classifier (R e1071). TCRdb reworked the public reads: Q25 trimming with fastp, MiXCR clone assembly, productive beta chains retained. Rows matching on CDR3 protein sequence are summarized as one entry with the most common DNA and genes. V and J calls and clone size were set by TCRdb, not the authors. This sample gives around 420,000 distinct CDR3 sequences in total; 15% to 17% of them show up just once. Around an eighth of the sample goes to the ten largest clones.

Unmatched junction bases come to 11, with V trimmed by 7 bases and J by 5 bases. The CDR3 spans 14 residues, from the cysteine through the phenylalanine. Here the CDR3 DNA is all that survives: 42 bases in frame from base 1. Taken from the germline V gene, the CDR1 and CDR2 loops are SGHRS and YFSETQ. Stable Graves' hyperthyroidism was defined as the absence of progression to ophthalmopathy over 18 months of follow-up. Hyperthyroidism patients were newly diagnosed, with disease duration under 2 months, and aged 18 to 65 years. The study excluded patients with uncontrolled infections, other autoimmune diseases, pregnancy or lactation. Diagnoses were based on clinical symptoms, serum thyroxine and TRAb, thyroid ultrasound and orbital computed tomography. PBMCs were separated from under 12 ml of fresh peripheral blood using Ficoll-Paque density gradient centrifugation. Total RNA was extracted using Trizol reagent, and RNA quality was assessed on an Agilent 2100 Bioanalyzer.

Here the chain combines TRBV5-1 and TRBJ2-7, and TRBD2 aligns with 8 junction nucleotides. This TCR derives from a woman between 18 and 30 years old with Graves' hyperthyroidism. The specimen was blood. CDR3 loop: CASAGGGASDEQYF. The nucleotide sequence reads as follows: TGCGCCAGCGCCGGGGGGGGCGCATCCGACGAGCAGTACTTC.